This T cell receptor (beta chain) is drawn from a study of blood T cell repertoires in COVID-19. The authors' processing: How many nucleated cells were present was estimated from reference gene primer amplification. TCRdb's table, derived via immunoSEQ multiplex PCR, lists solely in-frame clones and lacks some. V, J and clone size derive from that table, while D and trimming were established from the DNA sequence. The data hold about 160,000 clones, with about 86% observed a single time. The CDR3 length is 19 residues. The germline V gene encodes CDR1 SGHDT and CDR2 YYEEEE. J gave up 0 bases and V 0 bases, and 9 bases lay outside the gene matches.

Sample: peripheral blood. This TCR was sampled from a woman at least 80 years old with acute or convalescent COVID-19. V and J are TRBV5-6 and TRBJ1-4, with 9 positions matching TRBD1. The CDR3 DNA is TGTGCCAGCAGCTTGGAGGCTGACAGGGGGGCGTCAACTAATGAAAAACTGTTTTTT. As protein: CASSLEADRGASTNEKLFF.